This section outlines one T cell receptor (beta chain) sequence together with its context. The antigen is not known. This CDR3 has 17 residues. Trimming removed 9 bases at V and 0 bases at J, with 21 bases between. Measured with immunoSEQ multiplex PCR; TCRdb has only the in-frame clones, and not every one. The data hold about 600,000 clones, with 95% to 98% observed a single time. CD45RO-negative CD8 cells positively selected for CCR7 made up the naive population, which excluded terminally differentiated effector memory CD45RA+ cells. These data come from a study of shared clonotypes between healthy human individuals. General study findings and limits: There were few donors, and this limited the genetic and exposure-history diversity represented.

This clonotype was sampled from a man aged 25 to 40 in good health. The chain joins TRBV23-1 to TRBJ1-5, with D possibly TRBD1 on 5 matching bases. TRBV23-1 is sorted into the ORF group, with uncertain function. The sequenced material came from naive CD8+ T cells sorted from blood. As DNA, the CDR3 is TGCGCCAGTATTTTAAGTGGGGGGGACTATAGCAATCAGCCCCAGCATTTT. It codes for CASILSGGDYSNQPQHF.